The clone carrying this T cell receptor (beta chain) was recorded a few times. Its antigen is still unknown. This sample is part of a study of T cell responses to AZD1222 COVID-19 vaccine. Overall study context: The study pooled second doses at about 4 or about 12 weeks. Study-level findings and limits: Spike-specific TCR breadth and depth rose after two AZD1222 doses. A mostly white British donor set with more females was recruited, and clonal diversity was possibly underestimated.

Here immunoSEQ multiplex PCR was the method, and the copy in TCRdb shows in-frame clones only, minus some. The table lists about 97,000 clones, approximately 90% of them singletons. Trimming cost V 3 bases and J 2 bases; bases outside gene matches: 10. Germline V lookup: CDR1 MNHNS, CDR2 SASEGT. The CDR3 sequence is 16 residues long. The material was peripheral blood, obtained on day 0 of AZD1222 vaccination. This clonotype originated in an adult in good health. This chain links TRBV6-1 with TRBJ2-7, with 7 bases lining up with TRBD1. This CDR3 is CASSDSGGTEAYEQYF. CDR3 nucleotides: TGTGCCAGCAGTGATTCCGGTGGGACAGAAGCCTACGAGCAGTACTTC.